This T cell receptor (beta chain) was found in a study of blood T cell repertoires in COVID-19. Cohorts were determined from participant-reported clinical history. This CDR3 comprises 13 residues. Germline V gives CDR1 KGHSH, CDR2 LQKENI. V lost 3 bases, J lost 6 bases, and 11 bases lay in between. Measured with immunoSEQ multiplex PCR; TCRdb has only the in-frame clones, and not every one. The sample consists of under 200,000 clones, under 90% of them appearing once. The sample was PBMCs or T cells enriched from blood (not recorded which). The V and J genes are TRBV18 and TRBJ1-1, with D possibly TRBD1 on 5 matching bases. The receptor was isolated from a man aged 50 to 60 who had recovered from COVID-19. The CDR3 loop reads CASSPYGGAEAFF. The DNA for the CDR3 is TGTGCCAGCTCACCGTACGGGGGGGCTGAAGCTTTCTTT.